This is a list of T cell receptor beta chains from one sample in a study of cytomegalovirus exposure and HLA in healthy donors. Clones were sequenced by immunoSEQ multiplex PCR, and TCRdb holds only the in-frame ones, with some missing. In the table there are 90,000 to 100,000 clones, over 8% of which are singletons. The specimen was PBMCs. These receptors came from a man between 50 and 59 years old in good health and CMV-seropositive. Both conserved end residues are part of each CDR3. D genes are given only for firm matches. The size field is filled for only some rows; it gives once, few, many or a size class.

cdr3_aa: CASGVRDRGNSPLHF
cdr3_nt: TGTGCCAGCGGCGTGCGGGACAGGGGAAATTCACCCCTCCACTTT
d_call: TRBD1
clone_size: .
v_call: TRBV9
j_call: TRBJ1-6

cdr3_aa: CSVGRDTDTQYF
cdr3_nt: TGCAGCGTGGGGAGGGATACAGATACGCAGTATTTT
d_call: TRBD2
clone_size: .
v_call: TRBV29-1
j_call: TRBJ2-3

cdr3_aa: CASTDPQGRSYNEQFF
cdr3_nt: TGTGCCAGCACCGACCCACAGGGGCGCTCCTACAATGAGCAGTTCTTC
d_call: TRBD1
clone_size: .
v_call: TRBV28
j_call: TRBJ2-1

cdr3_aa: CASRQGNQPQHF
cdr3_nt: TGTGCCAGCAGGCAGGGCAATCAGCCCCAGCATTTT
d_call: .
clone_size: .
v_call: TRBV27
j_call: TRBJ1-5

cdr3_aa: CASSLRPSGSSYEQYF
cdr3_nt: TGTGCCAGCTCACTGCGGCCGTCAGGGTCCTCCTACGAGCAGTACTTC
d_call: .
clone_size: .
v_call: TRBV18
j_call: TRBJ2-7

cdr3_aa: CASSLGSGRSDEQYF
cdr3_nt: TGTGCCAGCAGCTTGGGTAGCGGGAGATCGGATGAGCAGTACTTC
d_call: TRBD2
clone_size: .
v_call: TRBV5-4
j_call: TRBJ2-7

cdr3_aa: CASSISDRGAYEQYF
cdr3_nt: TGTGCCAGTAGTATTTCGGACAGGGGCGCCTACGAGCAGTACTTC
d_call: TRBD1
clone_size: few
v_call: TRBV19
j_call: TRBJ2-7

cdr3_aa: CASSQVVSRDRERSQYF
cdr3_nt: TGCGCCAGCAGCCAAGTAGTCTCGAGGGACAGGGAGAGGTCCCAGTACTTC
d_call: TRBD1
clone_size: few
v_call: TRBV4-1
j_call: TRBJ2-5

cdr3_aa: CASSIQGGGREQFF
cdr3_nt: TGTGCCAGTAGTATACAAGGGGGGGGCAGGGAGCAGTTCTTC
d_call: .
clone_size: .
v_call: TRBV19
j_call: TRBJ2-1

cdr3_aa: CASSNPATGIGAETQYF
cdr3_nt: TGTGCCAGTAGTAATCCAGCGACAGGAATAGGAGCAGAGACCCAGTACTTC
d_call: .
clone_size: .
v_call: TRBV19
j_call: TRBJ2-5

cdr3_aa: CSVEPPGRTDTQYF
cdr3_nt: TGCAGCGTTGAACCTCCTGGTAGAACAGATACGCAATATTTT
d_call: .
clone_size: few
v_call: TRBV29-1
j_call: TRBJ2-3

cdr3_aa: CASSLRGGSNQPQHF
cdr3_nt: TGCGCCAGCAGCTTGAGAGGGGGTAGCAATCAGCCCCAGCATTTT
d_call: .
clone_size: few
v_call: TRBV5-1
j_call: TRBJ1-5

cdr3_aa: CASSLTQAGGTDTQYF
cdr3_nt: TGTGCCAGTTCTCTCACTCAAGCAGGGGGCACAGATACGCAGTATTTT
d_call: .
clone_size: .
v_call: TRBV19
j_call: TRBJ2-3

cdr3_aa: CASSSLLAGETDTQYF
cdr3_nt: TGTGCCAGCAGTTCTCTACTAGCGGGAGAAACAGATACGCAGTATTTT
d_call: TRBD2
clone_size: few
v_call: TRBV6-5
j_call: TRBJ2-3

cdr3_aa: CASSEAQRENTGELFF
cdr3_nt: TGTGCCAGCAGTGAAGCCCAGCGGGAGAACACCGGGGAGCTGTTTTTT
d_call: TRBD2
clone_size: medium-sized
v_call: TRBV6-1
j_call: TRBJ2-2

cdr3_aa: CASSPDEDFEQYF
cdr3_nt: TGTGCCAGCAGCCCAGATGAGGATTTCGAGCAGTACTTC
d_call: .
clone_size: .
v_call: TRBV7-9
j_call: TRBJ2-7

cdr3_aa: CASSPGLAGVGEQFF
cdr3_nt: TGTGCCAGCAGTCCCGGGCTAGCGGGAGTTGGTGAGCAGTTCTTC
d_call: TRBD2
clone_size: few
v_call: TRBV27
j_call: TRBJ2-1

cdr3_aa: CASSVEVSGEQFF
cdr3_nt: TGTGCCAGCAGCGTAGAAGTTTCGGGTGAGCAGTTCTTC
d_call: .
clone_size: .
v_call: TRBV9
j_call: TRBJ2-1

cdr3_aa: CASNRDRGTYEQYF
cdr3_nt: TGTGCCAGCAACCGGGACAGGGGGACGTACGAGCAGTACTTC
d_call: TRBD1
clone_size: few
v_call: TRBV2
j_call: TRBJ2-7

cdr3_aa: CSVGIDRGSTEAFF
cdr3_nt: TGCAGCGTCGGAATCGACAGGGGTAGCACTGAAGCTTTCTTT
d_call: TRBD1
clone_size: few
v_call: TRBV29-1
j_call: TRBJ1-1

cdr3_aa: CASSSTRLDEQFF
cdr3_nt: TGTGCCAGCAGCTCGACGAGGTTGGATGAGCAGTTCTTC
d_call: .
clone_size: .
v_call: TRBV7-2
j_call: TRBJ2-1

cdr3_aa: CASSSRAGVSNEQFF
cdr3_nt: TGTGCCAGCAGCTCACGAGCGGGAGTTTCCAATGAGCAGTTCTTC
d_call: TRBD2
clone_size: few
v_call: TRBV7-9
j_call: TRBJ2-1

cdr3_aa: CASSLPQGLTEAFF
cdr3_nt: TGTGCCAGCAGTTTACCGCAGGGTTTGACTGAAGCTTTCTTT
d_call: .
clone_size: .
v_call: TRBV28
j_call: TRBJ1-1

cdr3_aa: CASSLGQHDQETQYF
cdr3_nt: TGTGCCAGCAGCTTAGGACAGCATGACCAAGAGACCCAGTACTTC
d_call: .
clone_size: .
v_call: TRBV11-3
j_call: TRBJ2-5

cdr3_aa: CASSLLTPRAEAFF
cdr3_nt: TGTGCCAGCAGTTTACTAACTCCGAGGGCTGAAGCTTTCTTT
d_call: .
clone_size: many
v_call: TRBV27
j_call: TRBJ1-1

cdr3_aa: CASSAFEGGIGYSNQPQHF
cdr3_nt: TGTGCCAGCAGTGCCTTCGAGGGGGGGATCGGGTATAGCAATCAGCCCCAGCATTTT
d_call: .
clone_size: .
v_call: TRBV6-1
j_call: TRBJ1-5

cdr3_aa: CASSLDGSLRTDTQYF
cdr3_nt: TGTGCCAGCAGCTTGGACGGGAGCTTGAGGACAGATACGCAGTATTTT
d_call: .
clone_size: many
v_call: TRBV7-2
j_call: TRBJ2-3

cdr3_aa: CASELGTSGVYEQFF
cdr3_nt: TGTGCCAGCGAGTTGGGGACTAGTGGCGTCTATGAGCAGTTCTTC
d_call: TRBD2
clone_size: .
v_call: TRBV6-5
j_call: TRBJ2-1

cdr3_aa: CATSRGLGGSAHEQYF
cdr3_nt: TGTGCCACCAGCAGAGGCCTGGGGGGGTCGGCTCACGAGCAGTACTTC
d_call: TRBD2
clone_size: few
v_call: TRBV15
j_call: TRBJ2-7

cdr3_aa: CASSLGLAGYTGELFF
cdr3_nt: TGTGCCAGCAGCTTAGGACTAGCGGGGTACACCGGGGAGCTGTTTTTT
d_call: TRBD2
clone_size: few
v_call: TRBV11-3
j_call: TRBJ2-2

cdr3_aa: CASRRSFVGGPYYNEQFF
cdr3_nt: TGTGCCAGCAGACGGTCCTTTGTGGGAGGGCCTTACTACAATGAGCAGTTCTTC
d_call: TRBD2
clone_size: many
v_call: TRBV28
j_call: TRBJ2-1

cdr3_aa: CASSLLGLHTQYF
cdr3_nt: TGTGCCAGCAGCTTACTGGGACTACATACGCAGTATTTT
d_call: TRBD2
clone_size: .
v_call: TRBV7-9
j_call: TRBJ2-3

cdr3_aa: CASSTNRDRGRYYGYTF
cdr3_nt: TGTGCCAGTAGTACGAATCGGGACAGGGGAAGATACTATGGCTACACCTTC
d_call: TRBD1
clone_size: .
v_call: TRBV19
j_call: TRBJ1-2

cdr3_aa: CASSDISGTGNAEAFF
cdr3_nt: TGTGCCAGCAGTGACATATCCGGGACAGGGAACGCTGAAGCTTTCTTT
d_call: TRBD1
clone_size: .
v_call: TRBV6-1
j_call: TRBJ1-1

cdr3_aa: CASSQQSYSSGNTIYF
cdr3_nt: TGTGCCAGCAGCCAACAGAGTTACTCCTCTGGAAACACCATATATTTT
d_call: .
clone_size: few
v_call: TRBV11-1
j_call: TRBJ1-3

cdr3_aa: CAWSTQESPENTGELFF
cdr3_nt: TGTGCCTGGAGTACCCAGGAAAGCCCCGAGAACACCGGGGAGCTGTTTTTT
d_call: .
clone_size: .
v_call: TRBV30
j_call: TRBJ2-2

cdr3_aa: CASSLDRAKNIQYF
cdr3_nt: TGCGCCAGCAGCCTGGACAGGGCCAAAAACATTCAGTACTTC
d_call: TRBD1
clone_size: .
v_call: TRBV5-1
j_call: TRBJ2-4

cdr3_aa: CASSLGQYNSPLHF
cdr3_nt: TGTGCCAGCAGCCTTGGACAATATAATTCACCCCTCCACTTT
d_call: .
clone_size: few
v_call: TRBV11-2
j_call: TRBJ1-6

cdr3_aa: CAWSGGQGETQYF
cdr3_nt: TGTGCCTGGAGTGGGGGCCAAGGAGAGACCCAGTACTTC
d_call: .
clone_size: few
v_call: TRBV30
j_call: TRBJ2-5

cdr3_aa: CASRGLAGHYNEQFF
cdr3_nt: TGTGCCAGCAGAGGACTAGCGGGACACTACAATGAGCAGTTCTTC
d_call: TRBD2
clone_size: few
v_call: TRBV6-1
j_call: TRBJ2-1

cdr3_aa: CASRPSGVRSYNEQFF
cdr3_nt: TGTGCCAGCAGGCCCAGCGGGGTCCGGTCCTACAATGAGCAGTTCTTC
d_call: TRBD2
clone_size: few
v_call: TRBV27
j_call: TRBJ2-1

cdr3_aa: CASSQEGSSGNTIYF
cdr3_nt: TGCGCCAGCAGCCAAGAGGGATCCTCTGGAAACACCATATATTTT
d_call: .
clone_size: few
v_call: TRBV5-1
j_call: TRBJ1-3

cdr3_aa: CASSYWTRSIASYEQYF
cdr3_nt: TGTGCCAGCAGCTATTGGACAAGGTCGATAGCCTCCTACGAGCAGTACTTC
d_call: .
clone_size: .
v_call: TRBV5-6
j_call: TRBJ2-7

cdr3_aa: CATSRDIPGDNEQFF
cdr3_nt: TGTGCCACCAGCAGAGATATCCCAGGGGACAATGAGCAGTTCTTC
d_call: .
clone_size: few
v_call: TRBV15
j_call: TRBJ2-1

cdr3_aa: CASSAQTDNYGYTF
cdr3_nt: TGTGCCAGCAGCGCCCAGACAGACAACTATGGCTACACCTTC
d_call: .
clone_size: .
v_call: TRBV9
j_call: TRBJ1-2

cdr3_aa: CASSFTGGRGDEQYF
cdr3_nt: TGTGCCAGCAGTTTTACGGGAGGGCGTGGGGACGAGCAGTACTTC
d_call: TRBD2
clone_size: .
v_call: TRBV28
j_call: TRBJ2-7

cdr3_aa: CAWSAGTGSGYGYTF
cdr3_nt: TGTGCCTGGAGTGCCGGGACAGGGTCCGGCTATGGCTACACCTTC
d_call: TRBD1
clone_size: .
v_call: TRBV30
j_call: TRBJ1-2

cdr3_aa: CASSSPTTDEAFF
cdr3_nt: TGTGCCAGCAGTTCCCCAACGACAGACGAAGCTTTCTTT
d_call: .
clone_size: .
v_call: TRBV28
j_call: TRBJ1-1

cdr3_aa: CAISVGPNYGYTF
cdr3_nt: TGTGCCATCAGTGTCGGTCCTAACTATGGCTACACCTTC
d_call: .
clone_size: .
v_call: TRBV10-3
j_call: TRBJ1-2

cdr3_aa: CASSAHRGRGSMNTEAFF
cdr3_nt: TGTGCCAGCAGCGCCCACAGGGGGCGGGGATCAATGAACACTGAAGCTTTCTTT
d_call: TRBD1
clone_size: .
v_call: TRBV5-4
j_call: TRBJ1-1

cdr3_aa: CASSPRTSGGTDTQYF
cdr3_nt: TGTGCCAGCAGCCCCCGGACTAGCGGAGGCACAGATACGCAGTATTTT
d_call: TRBD2
clone_size: .
v_call: TRBV7-3
j_call: TRBJ2-3

cdr3_aa: CSARHLEAFF
cdr3_nt: TGCAGTGCTCGACACCTTGAAGCTTTCTTT
d_call: .
clone_size: .
v_call: TRBV20-1
j_call: TRBJ1-1

cdr3_aa: CASSLAGGSNEQFF
cdr3_nt: TGTGCCAGCAGCTTAGCGGGAGGATCCAATGAGCAGTTCTTC
d_call: .
clone_size: .
v_call: TRBV7-6
j_call: TRBJ2-1

cdr3_aa: CASCEGAATGEQYF
cdr3_nt: TGTGCCAGCTGCGAAGGCGCCGCGACGGGCGAGCAGTACTTC
d_call: .
clone_size: .
v_call: TRBV6-6
j_call: TRBJ2-7

cdr3_aa: CASSWDSRETQYF
cdr3_nt: TGTGCCAGCAGCTGGGACAGTCGGGAGACCCAGTACTTC
d_call: TRBD1
clone_size: few
v_call: TRBV5-6
j_call: TRBJ2-5

cdr3_aa: CASSVDVRASGKDREQFF
cdr3_nt: TGTGCCAGCAGCGTAGATGTAAGGGCTAGCGGGAAAGATCGTGAGCAGTTCTTC
d_call: TRBD2
clone_size: few
v_call: TRBV9
j_call: TRBJ2-1

cdr3_aa: CASRNSGFPYEQYF
cdr3_nt: TGTGCCAGCAGAAACTCAGGGTTCCCCTACGAGCAGTACTTC
d_call: .
clone_size: few
v_call: TRBV27
j_call: TRBJ2-7

cdr3_aa: CASSLVGGGTDTQYF
cdr3_nt: TGCGCCAGCAGCTTGGTAGGGGGTGGCACAGATACGCAGTATTTT
d_call: .
clone_size: few
v_call: TRBV5-1
j_call: TRBJ2-3

cdr3_aa: CASSSLGGQGKRNQPQHF
cdr3_nt: TGTGCCAGCAGCTCCCTTGGGGGACAGGGGAAACGGAATCAGCCCCAGCATTTT
d_call: TRBD1
clone_size: few
v_call: TRBV28
j_call: TRBJ1-5